This TCR beta chain originates from a study of T cell responses to AZD1222 COVID-19 vaccine. Study-level results: At baseline, seropositivity was found in only a handful of AZD1222 recipients. Spike-specific TCRs gained breadth and depth after people received two AZD1222 doses. Among spike-specific TCRs, nearly half reportedly target unmutated variant regions.

The CDR3 extends over 16 amino acids. The V segment lost 2 bases and the J segment 2 bases; nucleotides outside the gene matches: 7. Germline V lookup: CDR1 SGDLS, CDR2 YYNGEE. The protocol was immunoSEQ multiplex PCR, while the TCRdb copy is restricted to in-frame clones and leaves out a portion. The sample lists some 150,000 clones; around 88% were seen once. The table lists this clone with a count of one. Its antigen is not known. V and J are TRBV9 and TRBJ1-1; 9 bases fit TRBD1. The TCR originated in an adult in good health. Sequences were derived from peripheral blood, sampled on day 0 of AZD1222 vaccination. CDR3 loop: CASSVRPGQGNTEAFF. CDR3 nucleotide sequence: TGTGCCAGCAGCGTTAGACCGGGACAGGGCAACACTGAAGCTTTCTTT.